This T cell receptor beta chain was observed in a study of T cells after somatic rescue of genetic block (TCRdb year 2020). Looking at the study overall: What the study looked at was long-term robustness, specifically in a T-cell system that came about through somatic rescue of a genetic block in T-cell development.

V was cut back by 4 bases and J by 1 base, leaving a gap of 10 bases between them. The CDR3 spans 14 residues, from the cysteine through the phenylalanine. The sequence is cut down to CDR3 DNA, 42 bases in frame from base 1. From a lookup of the germline V gene, CDR1 and CDR2 are SGHRS and YFSETQ. Libraries were built with the immunoSEQ multiplex PCR assay. TCRdb holds this immuneACCESS table with in-frame rearrangements only. Some clones are missing; in checked studies, unresolved V genes explain under half, and the rest has no known cause. For this sample there are tens of thousands of clones; around 96% appear just once. The top ten clonotypes cover around 0.078% of the sample. Comment on this clone: This clone's antigen is unknown. Per-base quality was not reported, and no clone a single base away is much larger than it.

Recombination linked TRBV5-1 to TRBJ2-3, with the D call perhaps TRBD1 or TRBD2, as 5 bases match in each case. Sequenced: peripheral blood mononuclear cells (PBMCs). This sequence was found in a child under two years old. The CDR3 here reads CASSLGTRTDTQYF. The DNA reads as follows: TGCGCCAGCAGCCTAGGGACCCGCACAGATACGCAGTATTTT.